The 22 T cell receptor beta chains reported below all come from one sample, sequenced in a study of Ad26.COV2.S vaccination and SARS-CoV-2 variants. Only in-frame clones appear in the TCRdb table, and some are missing; sequencing was by immunoSEQ multiplex PCR. The sample records about 250,000 clones, around 87% being singletons. Treatment meaning: about 20 received Ad26.COV2.S at low or high dose, single or two shots; 5 received placebo; per-sample allocation not given. Each sample was drawn 63 days after the first injection (of vaccine or placebo). Specimen: peripheral blood, collected in a trial of Ad26.COV2.S vaccine versus placebo. These receptor sequences come from a person aged 18 to 59 who received the Ad26.COV2.S COVID-19 vaccine or a placebo.

In this sample, this clone turned up once. The rearrangement links TRBV28 to TRBJ1-4, with 7 bases identical to TRBD1. Germline CDR1 is MDHEN and CDR2 is SYDVKM. The CDR3 extends over 21 amino acids. V was pared by 4 bases and J by 0 bases, with 20 bases of the junction left unmatched. CDR3 nucleotides: TGTGCCAGCAGTTCGCCCGTTTACGGGACAGCCCTTTATGCAACTAATGAAAAACTGTTTTTT. This codes for CASSSPVYGTALYATNEKLFF. Full variable domain (outside the CDR3, taken from reference TRBV28 and TRBJ1-4): DVKVTQSSRYLVKRTGEKVFLECVQDMDHENMFWYRQDPGLGLRLIYFSYDVKMKEKGDIPEGYSVSREKKERFSLILESASTNQTSMYLCASSSPVYGTALYATNEKLFFGSGTQLSVL.

The chain combines TRBV29-1 with TRBJ1-1; D unresolved. Trimming stripped 4 bases from V and 4 bases from J, with 7 bases between. Looked up from germline, CDR1 is SQVTM and CDR2 is ANQGSEA. CDR3 length: 11 amino acids. CDR3 bases: TGCAGCGTTGTTCGAGGCACTGAAGCTTTCTTT. The encoded protein is CSVVRGTEAFF.

V usage is TRBV20-1 and J usage is TRBJ1-5; D uncertain. V was cut by 3 bases and J by 7 bases, with 7 bases left in between. The CDR3 is 11 residues long. From germline, CDR1 is DFQATT and CDR2 SNEGSKA (reference sequence). CDR3 sequence (DNA): TGCAGTGCTAGTGACGGCCAGCCCCAGCATTTT. Translation gives CSASDGQPQHF.

The chain uses TRBV19 and TRBJ1-2; TRBD1 matches at 7 bases. From germline, CDR1 is LNHDA and CDR2 SQIVND (reference sequence). This CDR3 comprises 15 residues. V trimming: 9 bases; J trimming: 0 bases; junction bases outside the gene matches: 10. For the CDR3, the DNA is TGTGCCAGCGCCGGACGACAGGGAGCTAACTATGGCTACACCTTC. It encodes CASAGRQGANYGYTF.

This sequence joins TRBV29-1 and TRBJ1-2; D gene ambiguous. This CDR3 is 13 amino acids long. V was clipped by 6 bases and J by 4 bases, with 15 bases between them. Germline lookup yields CDR1 SQVTM and CDR2 ANQGSEA. The CDR3 here is CSVAGGGSYGYTF. The CDR3 bases are TGCAGCGTCGCCGGTGGTGGCAGCTATGGCTACACCTTC. Filled out from reference TRBV29-1 and TRBJ1-2, the complete variable domain reads SAVISQKPSRDICQRGTSLTIQCQVDSQVTMMFWYRQQPGQSLTLIATANQGSEATYESGFVIDKFPISRPNLTFSTLTVSNMSPEDSSIYLCSVAGGGSYGYTFGSGTRLTVV.

This chain connects TRBV19 to TRBJ2-7, with 10 bases aligning to TRBD2. The germline CDR1 and CDR2 sequences are LNHDA and SQIVND (reference sequence). V was pared by 3 bases and J by 5 bases, with 7 bases of the junction left unmatched. The CDR3 runs 15 residues. The CDR3 here is CASSILSSGRHEQYF. The CDR3 coding sequence is TGTGCCAGTAGTATCTTGTCTAGCGGGAGACACGAGCAGTACTTC.

This chain uses TRBV6-5 with TRBJ1-2, with D unresolved. The V gene lost 6 bases and the J gene lost 4 bases, with 15 bases spanning the gap. The CDR3 totals 14 residues. The germline CDR1 and CDR2 sequences are MNHEY and SVGAGI. CDR3 in amino acids: CASSTNSALYGYTF. Here the CDR3 DNA reads TGTGCCAGCAGCACCAACAGCGCTCTCTATGGCTACACCTTC.

The chain employs TRBV12-3 or TRBV12-4 and TRBJ1-6; the D is unclear. CDR3 length: 13 residues. Trimming took off 6 bases at V and 10 bases at J, with 13 bases between the two ends. This CDR3 is CASRDRLESPLHF. The CDR3 region has the DNA TGTGCCAGCAGGGACCGCCTCGAATCACCCCTCCACTTT.

The chain combines TRBV19 with TRBJ1-1; no definite D call. The germline V gene encodes CDR1 LNHDA and CDR2 SQIVND (reference sequence). V lost 5 bases and J lost 0, with 7 bases in between. This CDR3 has 13 amino acids. The CDR3 protein is CASSVGLNTEAFF. For the CDR3, the DNA is TGTGCCAGTAGTGTAGGGCTGAACACTGAAGCTTTCTTT.

The J gene is TRBJ1-3, the V gene TRBV6-5, with TRBD1 identical over 9 bases. Germline V gene sequence: CDR1 MNHEY, CDR2 SVGAGI. Trimming cost V 2 bases and J 4 bases; bases outside gene matches: 3. This CDR3 has 15 residues. CDR3: CASSYGTGTGNTIYF. The DNA of the CDR3 is TGTGCCAGCAGTTACGGGACAGGGACAGGAAACACCATATATTTT.

The gene calls are TRBV29-1 and TRBJ2-3, with 9 bases fitting TRBD2. CDR3 length: 16 residues. Germline assignment: CDR1 SQVTM and CDR2 ANQGSEA. The ends lost 4 bases at V and 3 bases at J; junction bases unmatched: 11. The DNA of the CDR3 is TGCAGCGTTGCTCGCTCTGCGGGGGGGCCAACAGATACGCAGTATTTT. This translates into CSVARSAGGPTDTQYF.

This clone showed up just once. V usage is TRBV6-2 or TRBV6-3 and J usage is TRBJ2-7, with D uncertain. Trimming took 2 bases from V and 0 from J, leaving 8 bases between them. This CDR3 has 14 amino acids. The germline V gene has CDR1 MNHEY and CDR2 SVGEGT. As DNA, the CDR3 is TGTGCCAGCAGTTACACCCCTAGCTCCTACGAGCAGTACTTC. Translation: CASSYTPSSYEQYF.

The chain combines TRBV7-2 with TRBJ2-1; D is unresolved. CDR1 and CDR2 from the germline V gene are SGHTA and FQGNSA. This CDR3 is built from 12 residues. Trimming shortened V by 4 bases and J by 7 bases, and 8 bases separated the two germline ends. In nucleotides, the CDR3 is TGTGCCAGCAGCTCGAGGTGGAATGAGCAGTTCTTC. It encodes CASSSRWNEQFF. Full variable domain (remainder filled in from reference TRBV7-2 and TRBJ2-1): GAGVSQSPSNKVTEKGKDVELRCDPISGHTALYWYRQSLGQGLEFLIYFQGNSAPDKSGLPSDRFSAERTGGSVSTLTIQRTQQEDSAVYLCASSSRWNEQFFGPGTRLTVL.

The rearrangement uses TRBV19 and TRBJ1-4; 8 bases align to TRBD1. V shed 7 bases and J 0 bases; nucleotides not matched to a gene: 7. The CDR3 is 16 residues long. Germline CDR1 LNHDA, CDR2 SQIVND (reference sequence). CDR3 coding DNA: TGTGCCAGTACTACAGGGGGACGTGCAACTAATGAAAAACTGTTTTTT. This gives the protein CASTTGGRATNEKLFF.

The genes are TRBV18 and TRBJ2-1; 7 bases match TRBD1. Trimming took 3 bases from V and 8 from J; bases not matched to a gene: 13. In germline, CDR1 is KGHSH, CDR2 LQKENI. The CDR3 loop spans 16 amino acids. The CDR3 here is CASSPVRQGGVHEQFF. The CDR3 bases are TGTGCCAGCTCACCGGTCAGACAGGGTGGCGTACATGAGCAGTTCTTC. Looking up the rest from reference TRBV18 and TRBJ2-1 gives the full variable domain: NAGVMQNPRHLVRRRGQEARLRCSPMKGHSHVYWYRQLPEEGLKFMVYLQKENIIDESGMPKERFSAEFPKEGPSILRIQQVVRGDSAAYFCASSPVRQGGVHEQFFGPGTRLTVL.

The chain employs TRBV11-2 and TRBJ1-1; tentative D call: TRBD1 (6 bases). The V gene lost 0 bases and the J gene lost 7 bases, with 6 bases spanning the gap. The CDR3 extends over 12 amino acids. Germline V gene sequence: CDR1 SGHAT, CDR2 FQNNGV. CDR3 nucleotide sequence: TGTGCCAGCAGCTTAGAAGGGGGTGAAGCTTTCTTT. Amino acid sequence: CASSLEGGEAFF.

V gene TRBV6-4 combines with J gene TRBJ1-5; D is possibly TRBD1 (6 bases). Trimming took 5 bases from V and 0 from J, leaving 23 bases between them. The CDR3 has 19 residues. CDR1 is MRHNA and CDR2 is SNTAGT in the germline V gene. CDR3 region: CASSPLGTPKLYSNQPQHF. As DNA, the CDR3 is TGTGCCAGCAGTCCCCTTGGGACACCGAAACTATATAGCAATCAGCCCCAGCATTTT.

The genes are TRBV2 and TRBJ2-7; 7 nucleotides line up with TRBD1. V lost 7 bases and J lost 3; bases outside the gene matches: 6. Germline V gene sequence: CDR1 SNHLY, CDR2 FYNNEI. The CDR3 length is 13 residues. The CDR3: CASKSTGDYEQYF. For the CDR3, the DNA is TGTGCCAGCAAAAGCACAGGGGACTACGAGCAGTACTTC.

The J gene is TRBJ1-2, the V gene TRBV4-2, with a weak D call TRBD1 (5 bases). This CDR3 comprises 15 residues. Germline V gives CDR1 LGHNA, CDR2 YNFKEQ. V was trimmed by 0 bases and J by 3 bases, leaving 11 bases between them. Here the CDR3 reads CASSQDFQGDYGYTF. CDR3 DNA sequence: TGTGCCAGCAGCCAAGACTTTCAGGGTGACTATGGCTACACCTTC.

The chain combines TRBV6-5 with TRBJ1-5; 7 bases are a match to TRBD1. The CDR3 has 15 amino acids. CDR1 and CDR2 (germline): MNHEY, SVGAGI. V was clipped by 6 bases and J by 3 bases; unmatched bases: 8. CDR3 nucleotides: TGTGCCAGCAGACAAGGGACAGCAAACAATCAGCCCCAGCATTTT. Its translation is CASRQGTANNQPQHF.

The V gene is TRBV7-9, the J gene TRBJ2-3; TRBD2 might be the D (5 bases). Trimming removed 8 bases from V and 4 bases from J, with 25 bases in between. In germline, CDR1 is SEHNR, CDR2 FQNEAQ (reference sequence). The CDR3 spans 17 residues. The CDR3 DNA follows: TGTGCCAGCGCCCGGCCCCCTGGCGGTAGCGCGTCAGATACGCAGTATTTT. This translates into CASARPPGGSASDTQYF. The full variable domain, its missing parts supplied by reference TRBV7-9 and TRBJ2-3, is DTGVSQNPRHKITKRGQNVTFRCDPISEHNRLYWYRQTLGQGPEFLTYFQNEAQLEKSRLLSDRFSAERPKGSFSTLEIQRTEQGDSAMYLCASARPPGGSASDTQYFGPGTRLTVL.

The chain combines TRBV3-1 (or the pseudogene TRBV3-2) with TRBJ2-5; 7 nucleotides match TRBD2. From germline, CDR1 is LGHDT and CDR2 YNNKEL (reference sequence). The CDR3 length is 14 residues. V shed 7 bases and J 5 bases; nucleotides not matched to a gene: 10. CDR3 nucleotide sequence: TGTGCCAGCACCCCTTGGGGGGGGTTTGAGACCCAGTACTTC. Amino acids: CASTPWGGFETQYF.